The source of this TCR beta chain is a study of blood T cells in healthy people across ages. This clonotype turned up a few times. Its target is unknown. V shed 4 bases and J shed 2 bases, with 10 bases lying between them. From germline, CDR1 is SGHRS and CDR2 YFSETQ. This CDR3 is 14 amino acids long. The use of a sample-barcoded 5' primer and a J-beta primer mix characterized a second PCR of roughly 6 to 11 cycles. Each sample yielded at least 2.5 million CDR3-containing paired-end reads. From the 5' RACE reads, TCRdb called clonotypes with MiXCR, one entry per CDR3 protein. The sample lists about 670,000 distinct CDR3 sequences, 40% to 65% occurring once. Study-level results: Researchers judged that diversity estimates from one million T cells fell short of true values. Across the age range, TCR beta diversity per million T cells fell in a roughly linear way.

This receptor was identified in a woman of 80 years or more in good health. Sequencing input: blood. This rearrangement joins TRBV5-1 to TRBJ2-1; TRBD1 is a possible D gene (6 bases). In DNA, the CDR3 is TGCGCCAGCAGCGTTAGGGGGACCTACAATGAGCAGTTCTTC. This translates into CASSVRGTYNEQFF.